These 29 T cell receptor beta chains were all obtained from the same sample, sequenced in a study of radiotherapy plus CTLA-4 blockade in lung cancer. Using immunoSEQ multiplex PCR, the repertoire was profiled, and TCRdb retains in-frame clones only, with some absent. The profile shows 85,000 to 90,000 clones, more than 75% of them singletons. This specimen was peripheral blood, taken from a patient treated with radiotherapy plus ipilimumab. The source is a human donor with non-small cell lung cancer that progressed on radiotherapy plus ipilimumab.

V gene TRBV7-8 combines with J gene TRBJ2-2; 12 bases line up with TRBD2. The CDR3 length is 18 residues. The V and J ends lost 3 bases and 4 bases, in that order; junction bases with no gene match: 9. The germline gives CDR1 SGHVS, CDR2 FQNEAQ. The CDR3 region has the DNA TGTGCCAGCAGCTTCCTAGCGGGAGGGCCCGGTAGCACCGGGGAGCTGTTTTTT. Its protein product is CASSFLAGGPGSTGELFF.

The J gene is TRBJ2-7, the V gene TRBV7-2; D is unclear. Germline values: CDR1 SGHTA, CDR2 FQGNSA. Trimming stripped 1 base from V and 0 bases from J, with 19 bases between. The CDR3 spans 18 residues. CDR3 coding DNA: TGTGCCAGCAGCTTAGTAAGCTACGGGCCCCGGAGCTCCTACGAGCAGTACTTC. Its translation: CASSLVSYGPRSSYEQYF.

J is TRBJ2-6 and V is TRBV19, with 9 bases matching TRBD1. This CDR3 is built from 17 residues. The junction had 11 bases not matched to a gene; V was cut back by 7 bases and J by 4 bases. CDR1 is LNHDA, CDR2 SQIVND, per germline (reference sequence). CDR3 sequence: CASKGGQGRGGANVLTF. CDR3 DNA sequence: TGTGCCAGTAAGGGAGGACAGGGGCGAGGCGGGGCCAACGTCCTGACTTTC.

This chain uses TRBV7-2 with TRBJ2-5; 13 nucleotides match TRBD2. The ends lost 5 bases at V and 5 bases at J; junction bases unmatched: 8. CDR3 size: 16 residues. The germline gives CDR1 SGHTA, CDR2 FQGNSA. CDR3 residues: CASSPTSGGAGETQYF. For the CDR3, the DNA is TGTGCCAGCAGCCCCACTAGCGGGGGGGCCGGTGAGACCCAGTACTTC.

The chain couples TRBV7-2 to TRBJ2-7, with D possibly matching TRBD1 (6 bases). The CDR3 has 15 amino acids. Germline assignment: CDR1 SGHTA and CDR2 FQGNSA. The ends were cut back, 1 base at V and 2 bases at J, with 12 bases in the middle. The CDR3 is CASSLGLRGPYEQYF. The CDR3 DNA is TGTGCCAGCAGCTTAGGTCTCAGGGGCCCCTACGAGCAGTACTTC.

This chain uses TRBV4-2 with TRBJ2-7; 7 nucleotides line up with TRBD1. From germline, CDR1 is LGHNA and CDR2 YNFKEQ. The trim removed 0 bases at V and 0 bases at J, leaving 5 bases unmatched. The CDR3 runs to 16 residues. CDR3: CASSQDAGTASYEQYF. The CDR3 region has the DNA TGTGCCAGCAGCCAAGATGCCGGGACAGCCTCCTACGAGCAGTACTTC.

The CDR3 coding sequence is TGTGCCAGCAGCTTAGTTGAAGTCGCGAACACCGGGGAGCTGTTTTTT. It yields the protein CASSLVEVANTGELFF. The genes are TRBV7-8 and TRBJ2-2; D is undetermined. V was trimmed by 1 base and J by 0 bases, leaving 9 bases between them. The CDR3 is 16 amino acids. Per the germline V gene, CDR1 is SGHVS and CDR2 is FQNEAQ.

Concerning this clone itself: Other DNA sequences in this specimen translate into the identical CDR3. CDR3 protein: CASPIVGGTEAFF. DNA for the CDR3: TGTGCCAGCCCCATTGTAGGAGGGACTGAAGCTTTCTTT. The chain recombines TRBV2 with TRBJ1-1; D remains unclear. CDR3 length: 13 residues. Trimming pared 8 bases from V and 5 bases from J, leaving 15 bases between. Germline CDR1 SNHLY, CDR2 FYNNEI.

The chain uses TRBV19 and TRBJ1-6, with D perhaps matching TRBD1 (5 bases). This CDR3 contains 16 residues. The V gene's germline CDR1 is LNHDA and CDR2 SQIVND (reference sequence). Trimming took 7 bases from V and 5 from J, leaving 18 bases between them. This chain's CDR3 is CASTTRAPGHNSPLHF. The CDR3 DNA reads as TGTGCCAGTACCACAAGAGCCCCGGGGCATAATTCACCCCTCCACTTT.

The chain uses TRBV28 and TRBJ1-3; D is possibly TRBD1 (5 bases). The length of the CDR3 is 15 residues. CDR1 MDHEN and CDR2 SYDVKM come from the germline V gene. Trimming shortened V by 5 bases and J by 0 bases, and 11 bases separated the two germline ends. The CDR3 sequence: CASSRQLFSGNTIYF. In DNA form, the CDR3 reads TGTGCCAGCAGTCGACAGCTATTCTCTGGAAACACCATATATTTT. Complete variable domain (other parts from reference TRBV28 and TRBJ1-3): DVKVTQSSRYLVKRTGEKVFLECVQDMDHENMFWYRQDPGLGLRLIYFSYDVKMKEKGDIPEGYSVSREKKERFSLILESASTNQTSMYLCASSRQLFSGNTIYFGEGSWLTVV.

The chain has TRBV7-8 and TRBJ1-1; D is possibly TRBD1 (6 bases). Looked up from germline, CDR1 is SGHVS and CDR2 is FQNEAQ. V was trimmed by 5 bases and J by 11 bases, leaving 15 bases between them. The CDR3 runs to 12 residues. This chain's CDR3 is CASSTLSGEAFF. The CDR3 nucleotides read TGTGCCAGCAGCACGCTTTCAGGGGAGGCTTTCTTT. Full variable domain (missing parts from reference TRBV7-8 and TRBJ1-1): GAGVSQSPRYKVAKRGQDVALRCDPISGHVSLFWYQQALGQGPEFLTYFQNEAQLDKSGLPSDRFFAERPEGSVSTLKIQRTQQEDSAVYLCASSTLSGEAFFGQGTRLTVV.

The rearrangement uses TRBV25-1 and TRBJ1-4, with TRBD1 as a possible D gene (5 bases). The CDR3 has 12 amino acids. Trimming took 5 bases from V and 7 from J, leaving 8 bases between them. Germline assignment: CDR1 MGHDK and CDR2 SYGVNS. In nucleotides, the CDR3 is TGTGCCAGCAGTCAGGGTCCTGAAAAACTGTTTTTT. It yields the protein CASSQGPEKLFF. Complete variable domain (other parts from reference TRBV25-1 and TRBJ1-4): EADIYQTPRYLVIGTGKKITLECSQTMGHDKMYWYQQDPGMELHLIHYSYGVNSTEKGDLSSESTVSRIRTEHFPLTLESARPSHTSQYLCASSQGPEKLFFGSGTQLSVL.

V usage is TRBV7-2 and J usage is TRBJ2-2; D is possibly TRBD2 (6 bases). The germline V gene encodes CDR1 SGHTA and CDR2 FQGNSA. V lost 4 bases and J 1 base, leaving 13 bases between the germline ends. This CDR3 comprises 16 residues. The CDR3 spells CASSSRLGGNTGELFF. The CDR3 DNA sequence: TGTGCCAGCAGCTCAAGACTAGGAGGGAACACCGGGGAGCTGTTTTTT.

The gene calls are TRBV30 and TRBJ1-1; D gene uncertain. The germline V gene encodes CDR1 GTSNPN and CDR2 SVGIG (reference sequence). CDR3 length: 13 amino acids. V lost 8 bases, J lost 1 base, and 14 bases lay in between. The CDR3 reads CAGIRTRNTEAFF. For the CDR3, the DNA is TGTGCCGGGATAAGGACCCGGAACACTGAAGCTTTCTTT.

The J gene is TRBJ1-5, the V gene TRBV7-8; 9 bases map to TRBD1. J was trimmed by 2 bases and V by 7 bases; bases with no gene match: 18. Germline V gene data show CDR1 as SGHVS and CDR2 as FQNEAQ. The CDR3 loop spans 19 amino acids. The CDR3 DNA reads TGTGCCAGCACTAACGAGCGGGACAGGGTTGTTTTCGGCAATCAGCCCCAGCATTTT. It specifies CASTNERDRVVFGNQPQHF.

This chain connects TRBV6-1 to TRBJ1-4; D not certain. The CDR3 has 12 amino acids. Germline CDR1 and CDR2: MNHNS and SASEGT. V lost 6 bases and J 8 bases, leaving 10 bases between the germline ends. The CDR3 protein is CASRTIGEKLFF. The CDR3 region has the DNA TGTGCCAGCAGAACCATAGGAGAAAAACTGTTTTTT.

This chain links TRBV27 with TRBJ1-1; 7 bases map to TRBD1. Trimming cost V 8 bases and J 10 bases; bases outside gene matches: 16. This CDR3 is built from 14 residues. From germline, CDR1 is MNHEY and CDR2 SMNVEV (reference sequence). The CDR3: CASGGHGQEERAFF. CDR3 DNA: TGTGCCAGCGGAGGACACGGACAGGAGGAGAGAGCTTTCTTT.

The chain is built from TRBV7-9 and TRBJ2-7; 7 nucleotides line up with TRBD1. The germline CDR1 and CDR2 sequences are SEHNR and FQNEAQ (reference sequence). This CDR3 is 16 amino acids long. Trimming took 6 bases from V and 2 from J; bases not matched to a gene: 13. CDR3 amino acids: CASSRTTDRNPYEQYF. For the CDR3, the DNA is TGTGCCAGCAGTCGAACGACGGACAGGAACCCCTACGAGCAGTACTTC.

This sequence joins TRBV7-8 and TRBJ2-7; perhaps D is TRBD1 or TRBD2 (5 bases each). The V end was cut by 1 base, the J end by 3 bases, with 13 bases between. Germline lookup yields CDR1 SGHVS and CDR2 FQNEAQ. CDR3 size: 15 residues. The CDR3 here is CASSLVQGENYEQYF. The CDR3 nucleotides are TGTGCCAGCAGCTTAGTTCAAGGGGAGAACTACGAGCAGTACTTC.

The chain links TRBV2 to TRBJ2-7; the D gene could be TRBD1 or TRBD2 (5 bases each). This CDR3 comprises 14 residues. V was cut by 6 bases and J by 4 bases, with 16 bases left in between. Germline V gene sequence: CDR1 SNHLY, CDR2 FYNNEI. The CDR3 sequence is CASSQPGTAYEQYF. CDR3 in DNA: TGTGCCAGCAGCCAACCCGGGACGGCTTACGAGCAGTACTTC.

The rearrangement links TRBV9 to TRBJ1-6; 9 bases agree with TRBD1. J was trimmed by 9 bases and V by 3 bases; bases with no gene match: 13. The germline V gene has CDR1 SGDLS and CDR2 YYNGEE. This CDR3 region has 17 residues. CDR3 DNA: TGTGCCAGCAGCGCCATTCCGGGACAGGGAATAGGTTCACCCCTCCACTTT. This translates into CASSAIPGQGIGSPLHF.

This clone has only one observation. The genes are TRBV10-3 and TRBJ2-7; no clear D. The CDR3 spans 12 residues. Trimming cost V 3 bases and J 2 bases, with 5 bases left between them. Germline CDR1 ENHRY, CDR2 SYGVKD. Here the CDR3 reads CAISDGTYEQYF. DNA for the CDR3: TGTGCCATCAGTGATGGGACCTACGAGCAGTACTTC.

The gene calls are TRBV4-2 and TRBJ1-1; weak D call: TRBD1 (6 bases). V gave up 1 base and J gave up 4 bases, with 13 bases separating them. The CDR3 contains 15 residues. The V gene's germline CDR1 is LGHNA and CDR2 YNFKEQ. The CDR3 here is CASSQGGGGGTEAFF. The CDR3 nucleotides are TGTGCCAGCAGCCAAGGAGGGGGAGGGGGCACTGAAGCTTTCTTT.

CDR3 bases: TGTGCCAGCAGGTCGACAGGGACTGAAGCTTTCTTT. Its protein product is CASRSTGTEAFF. The chain recombines TRBV6-5 with TRBJ1-1; 7 bases are a match to TRBD1. Per the germline V gene, CDR1 is MNHEY and CDR2 is SVGAGI. With V trimmed by 6 bases and J by 5 bases, 3 bases remained unmatched. This CDR3 is built from 12 residues.

The V gene is TRBV5-4, the J gene TRBJ2-7; maybe TRBD1 (5 bases). The V end was cut by 0 bases, the J end by 7 bases, with 11 bases between. Germline V lookup: CDR1 SGHNT, CDR2 YYREEE (reference sequence). The CDR3 sequence is 13 residues long. CDR3 bases: TGTGCCAGCAGCTTGGCAGGGTCCCCTGAGCAGTACTTC. As protein: CASSLAGSPEQYF. The full variable domain, completed using reference TRBV5-4 and TRBJ2-7, is ETGVTQSPTHLIKTRGQQVTLRCSSQSGHNTVSWYQQALGQGPQFIFQYYREEENGRGNFPPRFSGLQFPNYSSELNVNALELDDSALYLCASSLAGSPEQYFGPGTRLTVT.

The genes are TRBV7-9 and TRBJ2-7, with a weak D call TRBD1 (6 bases). Germline CDR1 is SEHNR and CDR2 is FQNEAQ (reference sequence). Trimming cost V 5 bases and J 7 bases, with 24 bases left between them. This CDR3 has 16 residues. The CDR3 nucleotides read TGTGCCAGCAGCCCCACAGGGAGCCCCCTAAGATTGGAGCAGTACTTC. It is translated as CASSPTGSPLRLEQYF.

The genes are TRBV7-2 and TRBJ2-1; D is ambiguous. The length of the CDR3 is 11 residues. Germline V gives CDR1 SGHTA, CDR2 FQGNSA. V lost 6 bases, J lost 5 bases, and 5 bases lay in between. This chain's CDR3 is CASRRNNEQFF. The CDR3 DNA sequence: TGTGCCAGCAGGCGCAACAATGAGCAGTTCTTC.

V usage is TRBV7-6 and J usage is TRBJ2-3, with D possibly being TRBD2 (5 bases). The CDR3 spans 13 residues. Trimming took off 5 bases at V and 4 bases at J, with 10 bases between the two ends. CDR1 and CDR2 (germline): SGHVS, FNYEAQ. The CDR3 is CASSPLGADTQYF. The CDR3 nucleotides are TGTGCCAGCAGCCCCCTGGGAGCAGATACGCAGTATTTT. The variable domain in full, completed from reference TRBV7-6 and TRBJ2-3, reads GAGVSQSPRYKVTKRGQDVALRCDPISGHVSLYWYRQALGQGPEFLTYFNYEAQQDKSGLPNDRFSAERPEGSISTLTIQRTEQRDSAMYRCASSPLGADTQYFGPGTRLTVL.

The chain joins TRBV29-1 to TRBJ2-5; D possibly matches TRBD1 or TRBD2 (5 bases each). There are 13 residues in the CDR3. Germline CDR1 SQVTM, CDR2 ANQGSEA. V lost 7 bases and J 5 bases, leaving 17 bases between the germline ends. The CDR3 region is CSGGKGRGETQYF. For the CDR3, the DNA is TGCAGCGGGGGGAAGGGGCGAGGGGAGACCCAGTACTTC.